This TCR beta chain was observed in a study of T cells in Graves' hyperthyroidism and ophthalmopathy. General study findings and limits: Expanded thyroid clonotypes (above 0.001) were mostly also found in blood.

Germline-derived CDR1 and CDR2 are MRHNA and SNTAGT. Trimming removed 6 bases from V and 3 bases from J; junction bases left unmatched: 16. The CDR3 sequence is 18 residues long. This clonotype has just a few counts. Antigen specificity is unknown. Patients were aged 18 to 65, had disease duration under 2 months, and had newly diagnosed hyperthyroidism. Exclusions: uncontrolled infection, other autoimmune disease, pregnancy, lactation. PBMCs were obtained from approximately 10 ml fresh peripheral blood. What was amplified from RNA transcripts were TCR beta CDR3 regions. HTBI primers were employed in a first-round RT-PCR of the TCR CDR3. TCRdb called the multiplex PCR reads again in MiXCR, with one record for every CDR3 protein. The sample carries 550,000 to 600,000 distinct CDR3 sequences, 16% recorded once.

The chain has TRBV6-4 and TRBJ2-2, with 7 bases lining up with TRBD2. The sample consisted of blood. This clonotype was obtained from a woman aged 18 to 35 with Graves' hyperthyroidism. The CDR3 spells CASSDTGGGGRDTGELFF. The CDR3 DNA follows: TGTGCCAGCAGCGACACTGGTGGTGGCGGGAGAGACACCGGGGAGCTGTTTTTT.